This TCR beta chain was retrieved from a study of T-cell memory formation after mild COVID-19. TCRdb redid the calling of the 5' RACE reads with MiXCR, one entry per CDR3 protein. The sample has about half a million distinct CDR3 sequences; about 20% are singletons. CDR3 length equals 14 residues. Germline values: CDR1 KGHSH, CDR2 LQKENI. Deletions cut 5 bases from V and 1 base from J, with 8 bases between. This clonotype was detected many times. V usage is TRBV18 and J usage is TRBJ2-2; D is perhaps TRBD1 (5 bases). Input material: PBMCs or a T cell subset sorted from them (not recorded which). This TCR derives from an adult woman who had mild COVID-19 (a few samples of this study predate the infection). Cell type and time point are not known. This CDR3 is CASSMGQNTGELFF. The DNA for the CDR3 is TGTGCCAGCTCAATGGGGCAGAACACCGGGGAGCTGTTTTTT.